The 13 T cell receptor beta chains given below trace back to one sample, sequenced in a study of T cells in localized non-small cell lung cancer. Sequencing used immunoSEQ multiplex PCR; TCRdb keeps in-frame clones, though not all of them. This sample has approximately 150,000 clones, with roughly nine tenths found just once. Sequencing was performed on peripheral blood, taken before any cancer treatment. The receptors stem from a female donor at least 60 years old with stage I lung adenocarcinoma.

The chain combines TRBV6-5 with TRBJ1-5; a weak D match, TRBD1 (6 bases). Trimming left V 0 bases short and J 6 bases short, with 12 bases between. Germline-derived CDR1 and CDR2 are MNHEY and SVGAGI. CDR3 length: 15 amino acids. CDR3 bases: TGTGCCAGCAGTTACTCAGGGGGAAAGGGTCAGCCCCAGCATTTT. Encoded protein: CASSYSGGKGQPQHF.

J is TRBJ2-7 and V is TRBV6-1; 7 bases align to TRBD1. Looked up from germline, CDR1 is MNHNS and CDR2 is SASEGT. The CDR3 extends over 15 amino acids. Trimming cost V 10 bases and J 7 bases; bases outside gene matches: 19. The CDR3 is CAIKGATRGATEQYF. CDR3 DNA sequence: TGTGCCATTAAGGGGGCGACACGAGGGGCGACTGAGCAGTACTTC.

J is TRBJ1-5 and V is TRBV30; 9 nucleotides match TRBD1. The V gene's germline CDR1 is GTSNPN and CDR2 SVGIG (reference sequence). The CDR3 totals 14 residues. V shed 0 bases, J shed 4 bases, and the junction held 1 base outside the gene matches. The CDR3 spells CAWSVTGGNQPQHF. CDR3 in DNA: TGTGCCTGGAGTGTGACAGGGGGTAATCAGCCCCAGCATTTT.

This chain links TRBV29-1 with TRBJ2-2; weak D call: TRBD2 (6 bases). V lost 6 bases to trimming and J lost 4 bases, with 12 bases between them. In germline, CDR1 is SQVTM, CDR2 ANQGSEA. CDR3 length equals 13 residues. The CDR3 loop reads CSVRGKGTGELFF. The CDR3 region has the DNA TGCAGCGTGCGGGGTAAAGGCACCGGGGAGCTGTTTTTT.

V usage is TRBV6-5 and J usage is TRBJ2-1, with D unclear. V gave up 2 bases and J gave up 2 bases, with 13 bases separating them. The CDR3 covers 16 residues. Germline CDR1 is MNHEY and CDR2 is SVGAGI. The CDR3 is CASSYVWGNPYNEQFF. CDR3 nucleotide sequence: TGTGCCAGCAGTTACGTATGGGGAAATCCCTACAATGAGCAGTTCTTC.

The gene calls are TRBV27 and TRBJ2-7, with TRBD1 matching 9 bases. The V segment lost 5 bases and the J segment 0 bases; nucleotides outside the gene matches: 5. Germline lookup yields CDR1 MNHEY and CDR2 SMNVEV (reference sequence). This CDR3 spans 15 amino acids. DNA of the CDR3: TGTGCCAGCAGTCATGACAGGGGGAGCTCCTACGAGCAGTACTTC. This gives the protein CASSHDRGSSYEQYF.

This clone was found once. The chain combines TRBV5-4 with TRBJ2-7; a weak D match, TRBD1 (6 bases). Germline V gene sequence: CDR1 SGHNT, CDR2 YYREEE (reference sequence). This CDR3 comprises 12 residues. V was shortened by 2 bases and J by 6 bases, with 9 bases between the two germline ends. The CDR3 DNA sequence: TGTGCCAGCAGCTTTATAGGGGGCGAGCAGTACTTC. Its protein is CASSFIGGEQYF. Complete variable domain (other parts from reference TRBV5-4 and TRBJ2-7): ETGVTQSPTHLIKTRGQQVTLRCSSQSGHNTVSWYQQALGQGPQFIFQYYREEENGRGNFPPRFSGLQFPNYSSELNVNALELDDSALYLCASSFIGGEQYFGPGTRLTVT.

The CDR3 is CASSRLVRGAGELFF. The CDR3 nucleotides read TGTGCCAGCAGCCGTTTGGTGAGAGGAGCCGGGGAGCTGTTTTTT. The genes are TRBV5-8 and TRBJ2-2; no reliable D call. Germline CDR1 is SGHTS and CDR2 is YDEGEE. The CDR3 contains 15 residues. V was shortened by 4 bases and J by 6 bases, with 16 bases between the two germline ends.

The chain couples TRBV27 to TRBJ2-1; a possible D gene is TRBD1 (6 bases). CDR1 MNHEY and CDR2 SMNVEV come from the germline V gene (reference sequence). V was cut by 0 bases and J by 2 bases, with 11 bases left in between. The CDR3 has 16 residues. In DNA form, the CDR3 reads TGTGCCAGCAGTTTATCTACAGGGCTTCCCTACAATGAGCAGTTCTTC. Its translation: CASSLSTGLPYNEQFF.

CDR3 region: CASSLADRGFWETQYF. The CDR3 DNA follows: TGTGCCAGCAGCTTGGCCGACAGGGGTTTCTGGGAGACCCAGTACTTC. The chain has TRBV5-6 and TRBJ2-5; 8 bases match TRBD1. Germline CDR1 SGHDT, CDR2 YYEEEE. This CDR3 region has 16 residues. Trimming cost V 0 bases and J 5 bases; bases outside gene matches: 9.

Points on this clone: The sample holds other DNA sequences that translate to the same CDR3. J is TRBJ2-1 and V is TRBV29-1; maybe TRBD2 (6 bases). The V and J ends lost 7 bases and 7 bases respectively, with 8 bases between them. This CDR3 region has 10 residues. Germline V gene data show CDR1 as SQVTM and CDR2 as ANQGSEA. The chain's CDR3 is CSGGGNEQFF. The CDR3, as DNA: TGCAGCGGCGGAGGGAATGAGCAGTTCTTC.

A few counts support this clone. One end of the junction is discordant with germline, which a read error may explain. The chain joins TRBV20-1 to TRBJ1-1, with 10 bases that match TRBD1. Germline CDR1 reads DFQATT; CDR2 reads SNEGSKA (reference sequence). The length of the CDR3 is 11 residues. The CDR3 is CSAGGTGEKIF. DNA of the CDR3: TGCAGTGCTGGGGGGACAGGGGAGAAGATTTTT.

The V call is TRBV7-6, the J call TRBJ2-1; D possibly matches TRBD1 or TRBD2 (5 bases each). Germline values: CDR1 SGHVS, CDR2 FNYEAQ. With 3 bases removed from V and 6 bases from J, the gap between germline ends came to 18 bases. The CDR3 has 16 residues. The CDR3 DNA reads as TGTGCCAGCAGCTTCCCTGGTAAGGGGAGAGGCAATGAGCAGTTCTTC. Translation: CASSFPGKGRGNEQFF.